The 3 T cell receptor beta chains below were found in one sample sequenced in a study of blood T cells in healthy people across ages. Primed by a sample-barcoded 5' primer and a J-beta primer mix, a second PCR proceeded for about 6 to 12 cycles. One entry per CDR3 protein, called by TCRdb with MiXCR from the 5' RACE reads. This table holds roughly 1,500,000 distinct CDR3 sequences, 42% found once. Sequenced material: blood. The receptor set was obtained from a woman aged 18-29 years in good health.

This clonotype was counted a few times. This chain joins TRBV9 and TRBJ1-3; D gene uncertain. The germline V and J ends were trimmed by 3 bases and 0 bases, with 10 bases remaining between them. CDR3 size: 15 residues. CDR1 SGDLS and CDR2 YYNGEE come from the germline V gene. The CDR3 DNA is TGTGCCAGCAGCGGCGACCCTTTCTCTGGAAACACCATATATTTT. Protein product: CASSGDPFSGNTIYF.

The CDR3 region has the DNA TGTGCCAGCAGCTTGGACTTCCGGGCTGTAGGCACAGATACGCAGTATTTT. Translated, it gives CASSLDFRAVGTDTQYF. The V gene is TRBV5-5, the J gene TRBJ2-3, with D hard to call. V was cut by 0 bases and J by 1 base, with 15 bases left in between. Germline CDR1 SGHKS, CDR2 YYEKEE (reference sequence). The CDR3 is 17 residues long. The variable domain in full, with the rest retrieved from reference TRBV5-5 and TRBJ2-3, is DAGVTQSPTHLIKTRGQQVTLRCSPISGHKSVSWYQQVLGQGPQFIFQYYEKEERGRGNFPDRFSARQFPNYSSELNVNALLLGDSALYLCASSLDFRAVGTDTQYFGPGTRLTVL.

With respect to this clonotype: At one end, the junction sequence differs from germline, possibly due to a read error. This sequence joins TRBV7-9 and TRBJ2-1; no firm D call. The CDR3 sequence is 12 residues long. Germline loops: CDR1 SEHNR, CDR2 FQNEAQ (reference sequence). The CDR3 bases are TGTGCCGGCAGCTTTCTGGGTAATGAGCAGTTCTTC. This gives the protein CAGSFLGNEQFF.